This T cell receptor (beta chain) was found in a study of T cell responses to AZD1222 COVID-19 vaccine. Repertoires were generated with immunoSEQ multiplex PCR, while TCRdb's copy carries only in-frame clones and drops some. The sample holds more than 90,000 clones, about nine tenths seen once. There are 15 residues in the CDR3. The V gene lost 2 bases and the J gene lost 0 bases, with 9 bases spanning the gap. CDR1 and CDR2 from the germline V gene are SGDLS and YYNGEE. Whole-study results and caveats: Donors were largely white British and mainly female; clonal diversity was possibly underestimated. The study identified only 6 or 7 AZD1222 recipients as seropositive at baseline. Unmutated regions of variants are reportedly targeted by nearly half of spike-specific TCRs.

As concerns this clone: The antigen is not known. Additional DNA sequences in this sample encode the identical CDR3.

Sequencing was performed on peripheral blood, taken 28 days after the second AZD1222 dose. V is TRBV9 and J is TRBJ1-3; no clear D gene. The clonotype comes from an adult who received the AZD1222 COVID-19 vaccine. The CDR3 sequence: CASSVGSSSGNTIYF. The CDR3 DNA follows: TGTGCCAGCAGCGTGGGCAGCAGCTCTGGAAACACCATATATTTT.